The clone carrying this T cell receptor (beta chain) was seen many times. No antigen is known for it. This entry is derived from a study of T cell repertoires in cytomegalovirus infection. TCRdb re-analysed the reads in MiXCR, keeping a single row per CDR3 protein. The sample gives 750,000 to 950,000 distinct CDR3 sequences, 25% to 35% of which show up once; roughly 14% is in the top ten. Germline V gene lookup returns CDR1 LNHDA and CDR2 SQIVND (reference sequence). V was shortened by 6 bases and J by 2 bases, with 25 bases between the two germline ends. The CDR3 consists of 18 residues. The starting material was cultured CD8+ T cells from PBMCs, obtained from culture after CMV antigen stimulation. The chain recombines TRBV19 with TRBJ1-2; D unresolved. The TCR originated in a human donor in good health (CMV status not recorded). Some clones in this sample may be carry-over from other donors' samples. In DNA form, the CDR3 reads TGTGCCAGTAGCCGCTCGGGAGTAGACCTTCTGGGGAACTATGGCTACACCTTC. This codes for CASSRSGVDLLGNYGYTF.